A single sample gave rise to the 20 T cell receptor beta chains below, sequenced in a study of response to subunit inactivated influenza vaccine. Each CDR3 protein is one row after TCRdb ran MiXCR on the RT-PCR reads. The sample lists approximately 700,000 distinct CDR3 sequences; around 16% were seen once. Sample: PBMCs from blood, taken roughly 13 days after vaccination. The source of these receptors is a man over 45 who received an inactivated influenza vaccine.

There are a few counts of this clonotype. CDR3 nucleotides: TGTGCCAGCAGCTTATCCAGACCGTCGGGTGAGCAGTTCTTC. The encoded protein is CASSLSRPSGEQFF. This chain links TRBV7-2 with TRBJ2-1, with no clear D. V was shortened by 2 bases and J by 9 bases, with 14 bases between the two germline ends. The V gene's germline CDR1 is SGHTA and CDR2 FQGNSA. The CDR3 runs to 14 residues.

CDR3 nucleotides: TGTGCCAGCAGCCCCTACGGGACAGGAAGGGAAAAACTGTTTTTT. Translation gives CASSPYGTGREKLFF. V is TRBV7-8 and J is TRBJ1-4, with TRBD1 matching over 8 bases. Germline-derived CDR1 and CDR2 are SGHVS and FQNEAQ. The junction had 10 bases not matched to a gene; V was cut back by 5 bases and J by 8 bases. The CDR3 sequence is 15 residues long.

This rearrangement joins TRBV28 to TRBJ2-1; TRBD1 matches at 12 bases. The CDR3 is 17 amino acids. Looked up from germline, CDR1 is MDHEN and CDR2 is SYDVKM. Trimming took 4 bases from V and 7 from J; bases not matched to a gene: 11. CDR3: CASSSPTGTGGRNEQFF. The CDR3 DNA reads TGTGCCAGCAGTTCACCTACCGGGACAGGGGGCCGGAATGAGCAGTTCTTC.

A few counts support this clonotype. CDR3: CASSRSASGGYGYTF. DNA of the CDR3: TGTGCCAGCAGCCGATCGGCTTCGGGTGGCTATGGCTACACCTTC. The chain uses TRBV6-1 and TRBJ1-2; D gene unclear. V lost 6 bases and J lost 4, with 18 bases in between. Germline loops: CDR1 MNHNS, CDR2 SASEGT. The CDR3 contains 15 residues.

The rearrangement uses TRBV20-1 and TRBJ2-3; 9 bases align to TRBD2. From germline, CDR1 is DFQATT and CDR2 SNEGSKA (reference sequence). The CDR3 extends over 13 amino acids. V shed 4 bases, J shed 8 bases, and the junction held 7 bases outside the gene matches. In DNA form, the CDR3 reads TGCAGTGCTATGGCGGGAGGGCAGGGTACGCAGTATTTT. Its translation: CSAMAGGQGTQYF.

This clonotype was seen a few times. The chain has TRBV12-3 or TRBV12-4 and TRBJ2-7; D assignment may be TRBD1 or TRBD2 (6 bases each). The CDR3 is 14 amino acids. The V and J ends lost 3 bases and 5 bases respectively, with 14 bases between them. CDR3 nucleotide sequence: TGTGCCAGCAGTTTTCGTGGGGGGCGGAACGAGCAGTACTTC. This codes for CASSFRGGRNEQYF.

This clonotype was recorded a few times. The V and J genes are TRBV5-1 and TRBJ1-2; D is uncertain. This CDR3 has 13 residues. The germline V and J ends were trimmed by 0 bases and 3 bases, with 6 bases remaining between them. Germline V gene sequence: CDR1 SGHRS, CDR2 YFSETQ. This CDR3 is CASSLGDDYGYTF. In DNA, the CDR3 is TGCGCCAGCAGCTTGGGTGACGACTATGGCTACACCTTC.

This clonotype was counted only a few times. The V call is TRBV10-3, the J call TRBJ1-2, with 12 bases fitting TRBD1. Germline V gene sequence: CDR1 ENHRY, CDR2 SYGVKD. The trim removed 2 bases at V and 5 bases at J, leaving 3 bases unmatched. The CDR3 extends over 15 amino acids. CDR3 region: CAISERDRGPYGYTF. The DNA of the CDR3 is TGTGCCATCAGTGAGAGGGACAGGGGGCCTTATGGCTACACCTTC.

The rearrangement links TRBV9 to TRBJ2-5; 10 bases are shared with TRBD1. This CDR3 is 14 amino acids long. Losses at the gene ends were 3 bases for V and 7 bases for J; bases not matched to a gene: 6. Looked up from germline, CDR1 is SGDLS and CDR2 is YYNGEE. CDR3 sequence (DNA): TGTGCCAGCAGCGCGGGACAGGGGATGGGGACCCAGTACTTC. Encoded protein: CASSAGQGMGTQYF.

The V and J genes are TRBV20-1 and TRBJ2-1; possible D gene TRBD2, 6 bases. CDR3 length equals 15 residues. CDR1 is DFQATT and CDR2 is SNEGSKA in the germline V gene (reference sequence). The V end was cut by 3 bases, the J end by 4 bases, with 16 bases between. The DNA of the CDR3 is TGCAGTGCTAGGTTACCGGGAGTTCCATACAATGAGCAGTTCTTC. It encodes CSARLPGVPYNEQFF.

About this clonotype itself: The DNA is omitted, as the CDR3 cannot be located on it reliably, and the CDR3 follows TCRdb's listing. This chain uses TRBV20-1 with TRBJ2-7; the DNA was not compared with TRBD2, the D call given in the table. From its first to its last residue, the CDR3 has 16 amino acids. Germline V lookup: CDR1 DFQATT, CDR2 SNEGSKA (reference sequence). This CDR3 is CCAWGLAGVPSYEQYF.

V is TRBV6-1 and J is TRBJ2-5, with TRBD1 matching over 7 bases. CDR1 and CDR2 from the germline V gene are MNHNS and SASEGT. The CDR3 totals 15 residues. Trimming removed 6 bases from V and 2 bases from J; junction bases left unmatched: 9. The DNA for the CDR3 is TGTGCCAGCAGGTCGGACAGGCGGATTCAAGAGACCCAGTACTTC. It encodes CASRSDRRIQETQYF.

The chain joins TRBV7-8 to TRBJ1-1; 7 nucleotides align to TRBD1. The CDR3 has 14 residues. CDR1 and CDR2 (germline): SGHVS, FQNEAQ. V shed 3 bases, J shed 2 bases, and the junction held 3 bases outside the gene matches. Here the CDR3 DNA reads TGTGCCAGCAGCTTCGGGACAGAAAACACTGAAGCTTTCTTT. Translating gives CASSFGTENTEAFF.

In this sample, this clonotype turned up a few times. The chain couples TRBV12-3 or TRBV12-4 to TRBJ1-1, with D tentatively TRBD1 (6 bases). With 2 bases removed from V and 4 bases from J, the gap between germline ends came to 14 bases. The CDR3 sequence is 15 residues long. CDR3 residues: CASSLHQQGRTEAFF. The CDR3 nucleotides read TGTGCCAGCAGTTTACATCAGCAGGGGCGCACTGAAGCTTTCTTT.

The V and J genes are TRBV2 and TRBJ2-2; 8 bases agree with TRBD1. The CDR3 consists of 13 residues. CDR1 and CDR2 (germline): SNHLY, FYNNEI. Losses at the gene ends were 10 bases for V and 7 bases for J; bases not matched to a gene: 8. The DNA for the CDR3 is TGTGCCACCATGGACAGGGTGGTCGGGGAGCTGTTTTTT. This gives the protein CATMDRVVGELFF. Full variable domain (outside the CDR3, taken from reference TRBV2 and TRBJ2-2): EPEVTQTPSHQVTQMGQEVILRCVPISNHLYFYWYRQILGQKVEFLVSFYNNEISEKSEIFDDQFSVERPDGSNFTLKIRSTKLEDSAMYFCATMDRVVGELFFGEGSRLTVL.

This clonotype was counted only a few times. The chain couples TRBV27 to TRBJ2-1; 11 bases are shared with TRBD2. CDR3 length: 15 residues. The junction had 7 bases not matched to a gene; V was cut back by 5 bases and J by 7 bases. Germline values: CDR1 MNHEY, CDR2 SMNVEV (reference sequence). This chain's CDR3 is CASSLAGGTRNEQFF. In DNA, the CDR3 is TGTGCCAGCAGTCTAGCGGGGGGTACCAGGAATGAGCAGTTCTTC.

This clonotype showed up just a few times. CDR3 DNA: TGTGCCAGCAGCTTAGACAGGACTGGAGATACGCAGTATTTT. Protein: CASSLDRTGDTQYF. The chain is built from TRBV7-9 and TRBJ2-3; the D call may be TRBD1 or TRBD2 (5 bases each). Germline V lookup: CDR1 SEHNR, CDR2 FQNEAQ (reference sequence). The CDR3 has 14 amino acids. V gave up 1 base and J gave up 5 bases, with 10 bases separating them.

The chain combines TRBV28 with TRBJ1-1; TRBD1 agrees at 7 bases. V lost 6 bases and J lost 1; bases outside the gene matches: 8. CDR1 MDHEN and CDR2 SYDVKM come from the germline V gene. The CDR3 runs to 15 residues. The CDR3 DNA sequence: TGTGCCAGCAGCCAGGGGGGACGGGGGAACACTGAAGCTTTCTTT. It yields the protein CASSQGGRGNTEAFF.

The chain is built from TRBV6-2 or TRBV6-3 and TRBJ2-4; no firm D call. The germline V gene encodes CDR1 MNHEY and CDR2 SVGEGT. Between the trimmed V and J ends, which lost 2 bases and 7 bases, there was a span of 6 bases. This CDR3 contains 12 residues. CDR3: CASSYGVNIQYF. The CDR3 region has the DNA TGTGCCAGCAGTTACGGGGTTAACATTCAGTACTTC.

This clonotype was seen repeatedly, ten times or more. This rearrangement joins TRBV29-1 to TRBJ1-1; 9 nucleotides match TRBD1. J lost 1 base, V lost 8 bases, and 8 bases had no gene match. The CDR3 is made up of 14 amino acids. Germline values: CDR1 SQVTM, CDR2 ANQGSEA. CDR3 sequence (DNA): TGCAGCACTGAGAGGGGACAGGGGAACACTGAAGCTTTCTTT. It translates to CSTERGQGNTEAFF.